This T cell receptor beta chain was observed in a study of shared clonotypes between healthy human individuals. TCRdb's table, derived via immunoSEQ multiplex PCR, lists solely in-frame clones and lacks some. The sample contains approximately 640,000 clones, about three quarters of which appear only once. CDR3 length equals 16 residues. The V gene's germline CDR1 is SGHVS and CDR2 FQNEAQ. V lost 5 bases and J 2 bases, leaving 19 bases between the germline ends. Study outcomes and limitations: Generation probabilities of non-shared clonotypes were lower (relative to those shared by all four donors).

About this clone: Its antigen is not known.

The sample was memory CD4+ T cells sorted from blood. Subset specified: CD45RA-negative fraction. The rearrangement uses TRBV7-8 and TRBJ2-7, with a possible D match to TRBD2 (6 bases). This receptor was obtained from a woman in her twenties or thirties in good health. CDR3 protein: CASSRGASVLTYEQYF. In DNA form, the CDR3 reads TGTGCCAGCAGCCGGGGAGCTAGCGTCTTGACCTACGAGCAGTACTTC.